These 6 T cell receptor beta chains were sequenced from one sample in a study of shared clonotypes between healthy human individuals. Sequenced by immunoSEQ multiplex PCR; TCRdb stores in-frame clones only, minus some. In the table there are 95,000 to 120,000 clones, approximately 70% of which are singletons. Sequenced: memory CD8+ T cells sorted from blood. Subset meaning: CD45RO+ cells pooled with CCR7-negative TemRA cells. The receptors stem from a woman in her twenties or thirties in good health.

This chain links TRBV20-1 with TRBJ1-2, with unresolved D. CDR1 and CDR2 (germline): DFQATT, SNEGSKA (reference sequence). V was clipped by 0 bases and J by 8 bases, with 7 bases between them. The CDR3 is made up of 11 amino acids. CDR3 DNA sequence: TGCAGTGCTAGAGATTTAGGCGGCTACACCTTC. Protein: CSARDLGGYTF.

This chain connects TRBV6-8 to TRBJ1-5; 9 nucleotides agree with TRBD1. The germline V gene encodes CDR1 MNHGY and CDR2 SAAAGT. The V gene end was trimmed by 7 bases and the J gene end by 0 bases; junction bases not matched to a gene: 13. The CDR3 covers 18 residues. The CDR3 DNA follows: TGTGCCAGCATCTTCCGGGACAGGGAAGTAGATAGCAATCAGCCCCAGCATTTT. It specifies CASIFRDREVDSNQPQHF.

This clone appeared a single time. The V call is TRBV9, the J call TRBJ2-7, with D maybe TRBD2 (5 bases). Trimming pared 3 bases from V and 3 bases from J, leaving 13 bases between. Germline CDR1 SGDLS, CDR2 YYNGEE. This CDR3 is 14 amino acids long. The CDR3 sequence is CASSEGGRGYEQYF. In DNA form, the CDR3 reads TGTGCCAGCAGCGAGGGCGGACGGGGCTACGAGCAGTACTTC.

This sequence joins TRBV28 and TRBJ1-4; a possible D gene is TRBD1 (6 bases). CDR3 length equals 15 residues. Deletions cut 5 bases from V and 2 bases from J, with 12 bases between. Germline V gene sequence: CDR1 MDHEN, CDR2 SYDVKM. CDR3 protein: CASSIGGATNEKLFF. The CDR3 bases are TGTGCCAGCAGTATTGGGGGGGCTACTAATGAAAAACTGTTTTTT.

The genes are TRBV28 and TRBJ1-5; D perhaps matches TRBD1 (5 bases). With 5 bases removed from V and 1 base from J, the gap between germline ends came to 9 bases. This CDR3 contains 14 residues. The V gene's germline CDR1 is MDHEN and CDR2 SYDVKM. The CDR3 loop reads CASSIRQSNQPQHF. The DNA of the CDR3 is TGTGCCAGCAGTATAAGACAGAGCAATCAGCCCCAGCATTTT.

There are a few counts of this clone. The genes are TRBV27 and TRBJ2-4; weak D call: TRBD1 (6 bases). The CDR3 sequence is 14 residues long. V was pared by 3 bases and J by 8 bases, with 14 bases between. CDR1 and CDR2 from the germline V gene are MNHEY and SMNVEV (reference sequence). In DNA form, the CDR3 reads TGTGCCAGCAGTTTCCAGTTAGCAGGGGACATTCAGTACTTC. Translating gives CASSFQLAGDIQYF.